This T cell receptor (beta chain) was identified in a study of identical twins. Each CDR3 protein gets one entry after TCRdb re-called the 5' RACE reads with MiXCR. The repertoire holds about 240,000 distinct CDR3 sequences, with more than 9.5% as singletons. Trimming took off 7 bases at V and 4 bases at J, with 25 bases between the two ends. This CDR3 is 18 amino acids long. In germline, CDR1 is MNHEY, CDR2 SVGEGT. The same sample was also used in a study of yellow fever vaccine responses in identical twins.

The J gene is TRBJ2-2, the V gene TRBV6-2 or TRBV6-3; D tentatively fits TRBD1 or TRBD2 (7 bases each). The origin of this receptor is a woman under 30 in good health. The sample consisted of memory (CD45RO+) T cells sorted from blood. The CDR3 nucleotides are TGTGCCAGCACCGGGAGGACAGGCTTCAAACGGGGCACCGGGGAGCTGTTTTTT. Protein: CASTGRTGFKRGTGELFF.